Listed below are T cell receptor beta chains from one sample, sequenced in a study of identical twins' blood T cells. MiXCR, applied by TCRdb to the 5' RACE reads, yields one record per CDR3 protein. The table lists 350,000 to 400,000 distinct CDR3 sequences, about 28% of them singletons. The sequencing sample was made of PBMCs. These receptors came from a woman aged 18 to 49 in good health. Each CDR3 is given with its conserved first and last residue. D genes are given only for firm matches. Clone size is shown for a subset of rows, as once, few, many or a class of expanded clone.

clone size: .
V gene: TRBV3-1
D gene: .
J gene: TRBJ1-2
CDR3 DNA: TGTGCCAGCAGCGATTCCCAGACGGGTAACTATGGCTACACCTTC
CDR3 protein: CASSDSQTGNYGYTF

clone size: many
V gene: TRBV3-1
D gene: .
J gene: TRBJ1-3
CDR3 DNA: TGTGCCAGCAGTTTCGGGAACTCTGGAAACACCATATATTTT
CDR3 protein: CASSFGNSGNTIYF

clone size: .
V gene: TRBV5-1
D gene: TRBD1
J gene: TRBJ2-5
CDR3 DNA: TGCGCCAGCAGCATTGGACAGGGGGAGACCCAGTACTTC
CDR3 protein: CASSIGQGETQYF

clone size: few
V gene: TRBV12-3/TRBV12-4
D gene: .
J gene: TRBJ2-6
CDR3 DNA: TGTGCCAGCAGTTTAGTGTGGGGGCTTGACTCTGGGGCCAACGTCCTGACTTTC
CDR3 protein: CASSLVWGLDSGANVLTF

clone size: .
V gene: TRBV28
D gene: TRBD1
J gene: TRBJ1-1
CDR3 DNA: TGTGCCACCGTCGCCACAGGGGGCATGGCTGAAGCTTTCTTT
CDR3 protein: CATVATGGMAEAFF

clone size: .
V gene: TRBV7-3
D gene: TRBD1
J gene: TRBJ1-1
CDR3 DNA: TGTGCCAGCAGCCCAGGGGGCGCGAGAGAAGCTTTCTTT
CDR3 protein: CASSPGGAREAFF

clone size: many
V gene: TRBV2
D gene: .
J gene: TRBJ2-1
CDR3 DNA: TGTGCCAGCAGTACCCCCCAGTTCTTC
CDR3 protein: CASSTPQFF

clone size: .
V gene: TRBV6-2/TRBV6-3
D gene: TRBD2
J gene: TRBJ2-3
CDR3 DNA: TGTACCAGCAGTTACGAAGCGGGAGGCACAGATACGCAGTATTTT
CDR3 protein: CTSSYEAGGTDTQYF

clone size: many
V gene: TRBV4-1
D gene: .
J gene: TRBJ1-3
CDR3 DNA: TGCGCCAGCAGCCAAGGGAGAAACACCATATATTTT
CDR3 protein: CASSQGRNTIYF

clone size: .
V gene: TRBV20-1
D gene: TRBD2
J gene: TRBJ2-7
CDR3 DNA: TGCAGTGCTAGAGATTGGCTAGCGGGAGTCCCCTACGAGCAGTACTTC
CDR3 protein: CSARDWLAGVPYEQYF

clone size: .
V gene: TRBV29-1
D gene: .
J gene: TRBJ2-5
CDR3 DNA: TGCAGCTTTGAGGGGGTACCATACCAAGAGACCCAGTACTTC
CDR3 protein: CSFEGVPYQETQYF

clone size: .
V gene: TRBV5-1
D gene: .
J gene: TRBJ1-4
CDR3 DNA: TGCGCCAGCAGCAAAGCGCCTAATGAAAAACTGTCTTTT
CDR3 protein: CASSKAPNEKLSF

clone size: .
V gene: TRBV12-3/TRBV12-4
D gene: .
J gene: TRBJ2-2
CDR3 DNA: TGTGCCAGCAGACGCAAGGACACCGGGGAGCTGTTTTTT
CDR3 protein: CASRRKDTGELFF

clone size: few
V gene: TRBV5-1
D gene: .
J gene: TRBJ2-7
CDR3 DNA: TGCGCCAGCAGCATCCGGACAGACACCTACGAGCAGTACTTC
CDR3 protein: CASSIRTDTYEQYF

clone size: few
V gene: TRBV6-2/TRBV6-3
D gene: .
J gene: TRBJ1-3
CDR3 DNA: TGTGCCAGCACCACCCCGGGACATGCGGGAAACACCATATATTTT
CDR3 protein: CASTTPGHAGNTIYF

clone size: few
V gene: TRBV29-1
D gene: .
J gene: TRBJ1-3
CDR3 DNA: TGCAGCGTCCACGCGAATATCCAAGGAAACACCATATATTTT
CDR3 protein: CSVHANIQGNTIYF

clone size: .
V gene: TRBV3-1
D gene: .
J gene: TRBJ2-3
CDR3 DNA: TGTGCCAGCAACCAACGGGAAGGCACAGATACGCAGTATTTT
CDR3 protein: CASNQREGTDTQYF

clone size: .
V gene: TRBV20-1
D gene: TRBD2
J gene: TRBJ2-3
CDR3 DNA: TGCAGTTCTTGGGGGGGGACCACAGATACGCAGTATTTT
CDR3 protein: CSSWGGTTDTQYF

clone size: few
V gene: TRBV4-2
D gene: .
J gene: TRBJ2-3
CDR3 DNA: TGTGCCAGCGGCCACCCGGGTGATAGAGGAGATACGCAGTATTTT
CDR3 protein: CASGHPGDRGDTQYF

clone size: .
V gene: TRBV29-1
D gene: TRBD2
J gene: TRBJ2-3
CDR3 DNA: TGCAGCGTCAGACTAGCGGGGTTCACAGATACGCAGTATTTT
CDR3 protein: CSVRLAGFTDTQYF

clone size: .
V gene: TRBV5-4
D gene: TRBD2
J gene: TRBJ2-3
CDR3 DNA: TGTGCCAGCACCTATGGACTAGCGGGGGGTTTAGGAGATACGCAGTATTTT
CDR3 protein: CASTYGLAGGLGDTQYF

clone size: few
V gene: TRBV12-3/TRBV12-4
D gene: TRBD1
J gene: TRBJ1-1
CDR3 DNA: TGTGCCAGCAGTGTAACGACAGGGGGCGAAGCTTTCTTT
CDR3 protein: CASSVTTGGEAFF

clone size: once
V gene: TRBV7-2
D gene: TRBD2
J gene: TRBJ2-1
CDR3 DNA: TGTGCCAGCAGCGCCCGATTAGCGGGATTATCCTACAATGAGCAGTTCTTC
CDR3 protein: CASSARLAGLSYNEQFF

clone size: .
V gene: TRBV5-1
D gene: .
J gene: TRBJ1-1
CDR3 DNA: TGCGCTAGCATCGAGAACCCCGGGAACACTGAAGCTTTCTTT
CDR3 protein: CASIENPGNTEAFF

clone size: few
V gene: TRBV3-1
D gene: .
J gene: TRBJ2-1
CDR3 DNA: TGTGCCAGCAGCCAAATAGGAGAGCAGTTCTTC
CDR3 protein: CASSQIGEQFF

clone size: .
V gene: TRBV7-9
D gene: .
J gene: TRBJ2-3
CDR3 DNA: TGTGCCATCAGCCATAGGGGGGGCAATACAGATACGCAGTATTTT
CDR3 protein: CAISHRGGNTDTQYF

clone size: .
V gene: TRBV6-6
D gene: TRBD2
J gene: TRBJ2-1
CDR3 DNA: TGTGCCAGCAGTTACTCGATCGGGGGAGTAGCGGGACTCAAAAATGAGCAGTTCTTC
CDR3 protein: CASSYSIGGVAGLKNEQFF

clone size: .
V gene: TRBV11-2
D gene: .
J gene: TRBJ1-3
CDR3 DNA: TGTGCCAGCAGCCTACTTGGGATTTTAAACACCATATATTTT
CDR3 protein: CASSLLGILNTIYF

clone size: few
V gene: TRBV7-6
D gene: .
J gene: TRBJ2-1
CDR3 DNA: TGTGCCAGCAGCTTTGAGAGGCCACCGCTCGATGAGCAGTTCTTC
CDR3 protein: CASSFERPPLDEQFF

clone size: .
V gene: TRBV18
D gene: .
J gene: TRBJ1-2
CDR3 DNA: TGTGCCAGCTCATTCGACGGCCCCTACACCTTC
CDR3 protein: CASSFDGPYTF